This TCR beta chain derives from a study of blood T cell repertoires in COVID-19. Looking at the study overall: Italy, Spain and the United States were the sources of the convalescent and acute COVID-19 samples.

As handled by the study authors: Amplified reference gene primers provided the basis for estimating nucleated cell counts. The method was immunoSEQ multiplex PCR; TCRdb's version includes in-frame clones alone and lacks a portion of them. The V and J calls and clone size come from that table; D and trimming were worked out from the DNA. The sample holds around 250,000 clones, approximately 85% seen once. This CDR3 region has 14 residues. Germline lookup yields CDR1 SGHTA and CDR2 FQGNSA. After removal of 5 bases from V and 3 bases from J, the junction contained 5 bases not matched to a gene. This clone was counted a single time.

Sequences were obtained from peripheral blood. The chain is built from TRBV7-2 and TRBJ2-7; TRBD1 matches at 9 bases. The clonotype was recovered from a human donor in a cohort sampled during active COVID-19. CDR3 sequence (DNA): TGTGCCAGCAGCCACAGACAGGGGGGCTACGAGCAGTACTTC. This gives the protein CASSHRQGGYEQYF.